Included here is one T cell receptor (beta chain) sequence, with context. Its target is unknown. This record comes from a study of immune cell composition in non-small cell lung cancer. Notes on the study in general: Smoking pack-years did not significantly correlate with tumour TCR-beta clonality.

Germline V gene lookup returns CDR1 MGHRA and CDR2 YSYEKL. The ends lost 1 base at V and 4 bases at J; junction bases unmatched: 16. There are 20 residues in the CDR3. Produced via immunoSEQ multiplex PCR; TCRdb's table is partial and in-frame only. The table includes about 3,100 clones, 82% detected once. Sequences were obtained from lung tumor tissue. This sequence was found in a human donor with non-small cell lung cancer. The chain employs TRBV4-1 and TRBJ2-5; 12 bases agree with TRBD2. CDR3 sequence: CASSQAPGRVLAGGGETQYF. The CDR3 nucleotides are TGCGCCAGCAGCCAAGCACCGGGGAGGGTGCTAGCGGGAGGGGGAGAGACCCAGTACTTC.